This T cell receptor beta chain was identified during a study of cytomegalovirus exposure and HLA in healthy donors. The PCR had 60 Vbeta and 13 Jbeta primers. Here immunoSEQ multiplex PCR was the method, and the copy in TCRdb shows in-frame clones only, minus some. This table has around 58,000 clones, 65% to 80% appearing once. Specimen: PBMCs. This TCR was sampled from a middle-aged man in good health and CMV-seropositive.

The CDR3 sequence is CASSLARDRGRSEAFF. The CDR3, as DNA: TGTGCCAGCAGCTTAGCGAGGGACAGGGGGCGATCTGAAGCTTTCTTT. The chain employs TRBV11-3 and TRBJ1-1; TRBD1 agrees at 12 bases. V shed 1 base, J shed 6 bases, and the junction held 6 bases outside the gene matches. The CDR3 consists of 16 residues. Germline V gene sequence: CDR1 SGHNT, CDR2 YENEEA. The full variable domain, completed using reference TRBV11-3 and TRBJ1-1, is EAGVVQSPRYKIIEKKQPVAFWCNPISGHNTLYWYLQNLGQGPELLIRYENEEAVDDSQLPKDRFSAERLKGVDSTLKIQPAELGDSAVYLCASSLARDRGRSEAFFGQGTRLTVV.